This T cell receptor (beta chain) was sequenced in a study of cytomegalovirus exposure and HLA in healthy donors. Study summary: Samples from HLA-typed donors yielded 85 million to 95 million unique TCRs in an early data release. General study points: Reportedly, TCR beta sequences accurately predicted HLA-A and HLA-B alleles in most subjects. TCR beta V- and J-gene trimming, according to a later analysis, was linked to a missense DCLRE1C variant.

As regards this clone: The target antigen is unknown.

Healthy bone marrow donors made up the cohort. A multiplex PCR was run with 60 Vbeta primers and 13 Jbeta primers. Sequenced by immunoSEQ multiplex PCR; TCRdb stores in-frame clones only, minus some. The table records about 200,000 clones, over 60% of them present only once. Germline-derived CDR1 and CDR2 are SGHDT and YYEEEE. V was shortened by 0 bases and J by 5 bases, with 14 bases between the two germline ends. The CDR3 covers 15 residues. The clonotype comes from a man between 40 and 49 years old in good health and CMV-seronegative. The rearrangement joins TRBV5-6 to TRBJ1-1, with D tentatively TRBD1 (6 bases). Sequences were obtained from PBMCs. The chain's CDR3 is CASSLVGRGATEAFF. The CDR3 nucleotides are TGTGCCAGCAGCTTGGTTGGCAGGGGAGCTACTGAAGCTTTCTTT.